The rows below give T cell receptor beta chains drawn from one sample of a study of cytomegalovirus exposure and HLA in healthy donors. Clones were read by immunoSEQ multiplex PCR, and TCRdb kept only the in-frame ones, dropping some. In the table there are around 200,000 clones, under 80% of which are singletons. Sample: PBMCs. All receptors come from a man aged 40-49 years in good health and CMV-seronegative. Each CDR3 is given with its conserved first and last residue. Fields, in order: D gene, clone size, J gene, V gene, CDR3 DNA, CDR3 protein. The D gene is left open where the match is weak. The size of a clone is reported for some rows only, either as once, few or many, or as a class for expanded clones.

d_call: -; clone_size: few; j_call: TRBJ1-2; v_call: TRBV30; cdr3_nt: TGTGCCTGGAGTGTATCAGGGGTGGGCTACACCTTC; cdr3_aa: CAWSVSGVGYTF
d_call: TRBD1; clone_size: few; j_call: TRBJ2-1; v_call: TRBV27; cdr3_nt: TGTGCCAGCAGTTTCCCCGGGACAGGGGAGGACAATGAGCAGTTCTTC; cdr3_aa: CASSFPGTGEDNEQFF
d_call: TRBD1; clone_size: -; j_call: TRBJ1-5; v_call: TRBV30; cdr3_nt: TGTGCCTGGAGTACCCACTCAGGGGGCGGGCAGCCCCAGCATTTT; cdr3_aa: CAWSTHSGGGQPQHF
d_call: -; clone_size: few; j_call: TRBJ2-7; v_call: TRBV7-6; cdr3_nt: TGTGCCAGCAGCCCGACATGGGGGGACGACGAGCAGTACTTC; cdr3_aa: CASSPTWGDDEQYF
d_call: TRBD1; clone_size: -; j_call: TRBJ2-7; v_call: TRBV27; cdr3_nt: TGTGCCAGCAGTTCCCGGGACAGGGGCTACGAGCAGTACTTC; cdr3_aa: CASSSRDRGYEQYF
d_call: TRBD1; clone_size: -; j_call: TRBJ1-2; v_call: TRBV9; cdr3_nt: TGTGCCAGCAGCGTCGACAGGGTCCGCTACACCTTC; cdr3_aa: CASSVDRVRYTF
d_call: -; clone_size: -; j_call: TRBJ2-7; v_call: TRBV6-1; cdr3_nt: TGTGCCAGCACCCCAGCCGGGTCTGCCTACGAGCAGTACTTC; cdr3_aa: CASTPAGSAYEQYF
d_call: TRBD1; clone_size: few; j_call: TRBJ2-1; v_call: TRBV6-5; cdr3_nt: TGTGCCAGCAGTCGACAGGGCGGGAATGAGCAGTTCTTC; cdr3_aa: CASSRQGGNEQFF
d_call: -; clone_size: -; j_call: TRBJ2-5; v_call: TRBV5-1; cdr3_nt: TGCGCCAGCAGCTATGACAGGGGAGGGCAAGAGACCCAGTACTTC; cdr3_aa: CASSYDRGGQETQYF
d_call: -; clone_size: -; j_call: TRBJ2-7; v_call: TRBV6-1; cdr3_nt: TGTGCCAGCGGGAGGAGCTCAACCTACGAGCAGTACTTC; cdr3_aa: CASGRSSTYEQYF
d_call: TRBD1; clone_size: few; j_call: TRBJ2-7; v_call: TRBV7-9; cdr3_nt: TGTGCCAGCAGCCCCGGACAGGTCTCCTACGAGCAGTACTTC; cdr3_aa: CASSPGQVSYEQYF
d_call: -; clone_size: -; j_call: TRBJ2-7; v_call: TRBV7-9; cdr3_nt: TGTTCCAGCAGCTCTTTAACCTACGAGCAGTACTTC; cdr3_aa: CSSSSLTYEQYF
d_call: -; clone_size: -; j_call: TRBJ2-6; v_call: TRBV6-6; cdr3_nt: TGTGCCAGCAGTTATGAGATTGCTGGGGCCAACGTCCTGACTTTC; cdr3_aa: CASSYEIAGANVLTF
d_call: TRBD2; clone_size: -; j_call: TRBJ2-2; v_call: TRBV7-2; cdr3_nt: TGTGCCAGCAGCTTAGACGCGGGGGTCGTGGGTACCGGGGAGCTGTTTTTT; cdr3_aa: CASSLDAGVVGTGELFF
d_call: -; clone_size: -; j_call: TRBJ2-7; v_call: TRBV2; cdr3_nt: TGTGCCAGCAGTGAATTGGTGGGGGGGCCCGAGCAGTACTTC; cdr3_aa: CASSELVGGPEQYF
d_call: -; clone_size: -; j_call: TRBJ2-7; v_call: TRBV4-2; cdr3_nt: TGTGCCAGCAGCCAAGTAGGGTCCGAGCGGAAGTACTTC; cdr3_aa: CASSQVGSERKYF
d_call: -; clone_size: few; j_call: TRBJ1-1; v_call: TRBV21-1; cdr3_nt: TGTGCCAGCAGCAAGGGACAGAACACTGAAGCTTTCTTT; cdr3_aa: CASSKGQNTEAFF
d_call: TRBD1; clone_size: -; j_call: TRBJ1-4; v_call: TRBV5-4; cdr3_nt: TGTGCCAGCAGCTCGGCCGTGCCAGGGGGTAATGAAAAACTGTTTTTT; cdr3_aa: CASSSAVPGGNEKLFF
d_call: -; clone_size: -; j_call: TRBJ2-7; v_call: TRBV30; cdr3_nt: TGTGCCTGGGAAGGGGCCTCGAGGGGGGAGCAGTACTTC; cdr3_aa: CAWEGASRGEQYF
d_call: TRBD1; clone_size: -; j_call: TRBJ2-7; v_call: TRBV11-2; cdr3_nt: TGTGCCAGCAGCTTAGATGATGGCAGGGGGTCGCGGGAGCAGTACTTC; cdr3_aa: CASSLDDGRGSREQYF
d_call: TRBD1; clone_size: -; j_call: TRBJ1-3; v_call: TRBV6-4; cdr3_nt: TGTGCCAGCAGGACAATCGGGACAGGGGCTGGAAACACCATATATTTT; cdr3_aa: CASRTIGTGAGNTIYF
d_call: -; clone_size: -; j_call: TRBJ1-2; v_call: TRBV27; cdr3_nt: TGTGCCAGCAGTTTACTCCCAGGGGCGAACTATGGCTACACCTTC; cdr3_aa: CASSLLPGANYGYTF
d_call: -; clone_size: few; j_call: TRBJ2-7; v_call: TRBV12-2; cdr3_nt: TGTGCAAGTCGCTTGCGGACAGGGGGCGTCTACGAGCAGTACTTC; cdr3_aa: CASRLRTGGVYEQYF